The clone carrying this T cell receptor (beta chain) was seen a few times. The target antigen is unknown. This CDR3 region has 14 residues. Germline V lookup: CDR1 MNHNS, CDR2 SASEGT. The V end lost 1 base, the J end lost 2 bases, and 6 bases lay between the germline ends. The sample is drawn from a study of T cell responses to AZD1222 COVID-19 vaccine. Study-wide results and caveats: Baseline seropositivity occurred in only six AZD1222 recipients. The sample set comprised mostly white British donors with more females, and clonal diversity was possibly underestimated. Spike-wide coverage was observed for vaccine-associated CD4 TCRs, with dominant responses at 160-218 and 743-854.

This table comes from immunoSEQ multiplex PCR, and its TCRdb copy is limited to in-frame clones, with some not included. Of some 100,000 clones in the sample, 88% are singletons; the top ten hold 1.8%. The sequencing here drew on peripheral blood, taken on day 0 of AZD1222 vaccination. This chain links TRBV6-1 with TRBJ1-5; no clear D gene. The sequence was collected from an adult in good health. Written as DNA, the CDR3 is TGTGCCAGCAGTGAAGTGGGAGGCAATCAGCCCCAGCATTTT. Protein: CASSEVGGNQPQHF.